One sample yielded the 8 T cell receptor beta chains listed below, sequenced in a study of CD8 T cells in Susac syndrome. The authors reverse transcribed about 0.5 to 1 ug RNA with random hexamers. Using its own MiXCR run on the immunoSEQ multiplex PCR reads, TCRdb lists one record per CDR3 protein. Seen here are about 210,000 distinct CDR3 sequences, 94% observed once, and the top ten hold around 0.15%. The sample was CD4+ T cells from PBMCs. The source of these receptors is a human donor with Susac syndrome.

The chain combines TRBV4-1 with TRBJ2-1; 11 bases align to TRBD2. The germline V gene encodes CDR1 MGHRA and CDR2 YSYEKL. The ends lost 3 bases at V and 5 bases at J; junction bases unmatched: 6. This CDR3 has 16 amino acids. CDR3 region: CASSHNLAGGHNEQFF. The DNA of the CDR3 is TGCGCCAGCAGCCACAATCTAGCGGGGGGCCACAATGAGCAGTTCTTC.

The chain couples TRBV4-2 to TRBJ2-2; no reliable D call. V was shortened by 1 base and J by 5 bases, with 8 bases between the two germline ends. The germline V gene has CDR1 LGHNA and CDR2 YNFKEQ. CDR3 length: 14 residues. The CDR3 region has the DNA TGTGCCAGCAGCCAAGGAGGAGAAACCGGGGAGCTGTTTTTT. Its protein is CASSQGGETGELFF.

The V and J genes are TRBV20-1 and TRBJ2-7; TRBD1 aligns across 8 bases. After removal of 5 bases from V and 3 bases from J, the junction contained 9 bases not matched to a gene. From germline, CDR1 is DFQATT and CDR2 SNEGSKA (reference sequence). The CDR3 totals 14 residues. Here the CDR3 DNA reads TGCAGTGCTGGTACTAGCAGGGGGCTCTACGAGCAGTACTTC. Protein: CSAGTSRGLYEQYF.

V gene TRBV19 combines with J gene TRBJ1-2; possible D gene TRBD1, 6 bases. Germline loops: CDR1 LNHDA, CDR2 SQIVND (reference sequence). The CDR3 consists of 13 residues. Trimming took 7 bases from V and 2 from J, leaving 11 bases between them. The CDR3 sequence is CASNQGKNYGYTF. As DNA, the CDR3 is TGTGCCAGTAACCAGGGGAAGAACTATGGCTACACCTTC.

The gene calls are TRBV15 and TRBJ2-6; D ambiguous. V was pared by 0 bases and J by 0 bases, with 12 bases between. The V gene's germline CDR1 is LNHNV and CDR2 YYDKDF (reference sequence). The CDR3 is made up of 18 amino acids. The CDR3 loop reads CATSRDSGRDSGANVLTF. In DNA, the CDR3 is TGTGCCACCAGCAGAGATTCGGGCCGAGACTCTGGGGCCAACGTCCTGACTTTC.

This clonotype was observed once. An end of the junction does not agree with germline; a read error may underlie this. CDR3 nucleotide sequence: TGCAGCGTTGGTCGGGGGGACCAGCTCCAGCATTTT. It encodes CSVGRGDQLQHF. The rearrangement uses TRBV29-1 and TRBJ1-5; D possibly corresponds to TRBD1 (5 bases). Germline assignment: CDR1 SQVTM and CDR2 ANQGSEA. CDR3 length: 12 residues.

This rearrangement joins TRBV30 to TRBJ1-1, with D maybe TRBD1 (5 bases). The CDR3 runs to 13 residues. Germline CDR1 is GTSNPN and CDR2 is SVGIG (reference sequence). V dropped 4 bases and J dropped 11 bases, with 20 bases sitting between them. CDR3 protein: CAWTGTPLREAFF. In nucleotides, the CDR3 is TGTGCCTGGACCGGGACGCCCCTACGTGAGGCTTTCTTT.

This clonotype was picked up one time. This chain connects TRBV7-8 to TRBJ2-7; D is uncertain. The V and J ends lost 1 base and 9 bases respectively, with 16 bases between them. The germline gives CDR1 SGHVS, CDR2 FQNEAQ. The CDR3 has 14 amino acids. The CDR3: CASSLDPPSPTQYF. CDR3 sequence (DNA): TGTGCCAGCAGCTTAGATCCCCCTAGTCCAACGCAGTACTTC.